This entry concerns a single T cell receptor beta chain. Its antigen is unidentified. Following autologous stem cell transplantation, relapse occurred in every patient, and exposure to brentuximab vedotin varied. Looked up from germline, CDR1 is SQVTM and CDR2 is ANQGSEA. Trimming took off 7 bases at V and 2 bases at J, with 12 bases between the two ends. CDR3 size: 13 residues. This sample is part of a study of PD-1 blockade in classical Hodgkin lymphoma. Points from the study as a whole: Complete responders entered with baseline diversity on par with newly diagnosed patients, the results showed. At C4D1, TCR diversity had climbed significantly for CD4+ cells, though not for CD8+ cells. TCR diversity at baseline was reported to be reduced in newly diagnosed patients relative to healthy donors. After ASCT, patients who started nivolumab under 1 year later were excluded.

Using immunoSEQ multiplex PCR, the repertoire was profiled, and TCRdb retains in-frame clones only, with some absent. Here the sample spans fewer than 7,500 clones, around 77% being singletons. The V and J genes are TRBV29-1 and TRBJ2-1; possible D gene TRBD2, 7 bases. This sample comprised peripheral blood mononuclear cells (PBMCs), obtained at baseline. The receptor comes from a human donor with classical Hodgkin lymphoma. CDR3 amino acids: CSGGGFTYNEQFF. The CDR3 DNA reads TGCAGCGGGGGGGGCTTTACCTACAATGAGCAGTTCTTC.